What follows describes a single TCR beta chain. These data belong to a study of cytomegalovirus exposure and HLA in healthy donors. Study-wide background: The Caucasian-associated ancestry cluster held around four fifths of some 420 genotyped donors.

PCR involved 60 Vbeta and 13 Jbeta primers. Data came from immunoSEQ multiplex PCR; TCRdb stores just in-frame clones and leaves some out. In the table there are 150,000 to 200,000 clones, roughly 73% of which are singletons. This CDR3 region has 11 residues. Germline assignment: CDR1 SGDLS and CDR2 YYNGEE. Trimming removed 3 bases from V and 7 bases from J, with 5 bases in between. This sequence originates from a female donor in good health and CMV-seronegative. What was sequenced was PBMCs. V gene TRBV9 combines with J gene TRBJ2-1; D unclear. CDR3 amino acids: CASSALNEQFF. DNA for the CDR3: TGTGCCAGCAGCGCCTTAAATGAGCAGTTCTTC.